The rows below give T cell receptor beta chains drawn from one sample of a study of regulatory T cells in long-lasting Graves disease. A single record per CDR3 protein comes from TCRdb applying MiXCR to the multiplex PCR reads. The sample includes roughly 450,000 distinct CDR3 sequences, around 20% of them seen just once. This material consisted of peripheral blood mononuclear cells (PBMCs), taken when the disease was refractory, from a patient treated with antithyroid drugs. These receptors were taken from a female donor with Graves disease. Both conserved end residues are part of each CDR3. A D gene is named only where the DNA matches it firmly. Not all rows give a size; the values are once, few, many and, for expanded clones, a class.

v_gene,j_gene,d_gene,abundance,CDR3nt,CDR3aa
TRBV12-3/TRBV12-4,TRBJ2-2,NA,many,TGTGCCAGCAGTCCCCAATACACCGGGGAGCTGTTTTTT,CASSPQYTGELFF
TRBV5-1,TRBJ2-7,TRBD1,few,TGCGCCAGCAGCGTCCGGGACAGGGGCTACGAGCAGTACTTC,CASSVRDRGYEQYF
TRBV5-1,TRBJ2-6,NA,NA,TGCGCCAGCGCCCTCACGGCCGGGGCCAACGTCCTGACTTTC,CASALTAGANVLTF
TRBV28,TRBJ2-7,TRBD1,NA,TGTGCCAGTCGGGACAGCGGATTCTACGAGCAGTACTTC,CASRDSGFYEQYF
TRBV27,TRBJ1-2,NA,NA,TGTGCCGGGGGACACTTGAACTATAACTATGGCTACACCTTC,CAGGHLNYNYGYTF
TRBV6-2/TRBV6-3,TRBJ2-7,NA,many,TGTGCCCACAGCATGAGCAACTCCTACGAGCAGTACTTC,CAHSMSNSYEQYF
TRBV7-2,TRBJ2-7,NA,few,TGTGCCAGCAGCTTAACGAAAATCTACGAGCAGTACTTC,CASSLTKIYEQYF
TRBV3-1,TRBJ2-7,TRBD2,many,TGTGCCAGCAGCCAAGGTGTTAGCGGGACCTACGAGCAGTACTTC,CASSQGVSGTYEQYF
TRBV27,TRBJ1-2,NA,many,TGTGCCAGCAGTTTATCGCCCCTTTATGGCTACACCTTC,CASSLSPLYGYTF
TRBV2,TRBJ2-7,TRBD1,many,TGTGCCAGCAGCCCCATAGGGGGACAGGCCTCCTACGAGCAGTACTTC,CASSPIGGQASYEQYF
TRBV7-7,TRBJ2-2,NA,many,TGTGCTAGCAGCCCAACGGACAGCGCGAACACCGGGGAGCTGTTTTTT,CASSPTDSANTGELFF
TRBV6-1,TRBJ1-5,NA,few,TGTGCCAGCAGTGCCGGACAGAGCAATCAGCCCCAGCATTTT,CASSAGQSNQPQHF
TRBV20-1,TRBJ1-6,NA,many,TGCAGTGCTAGGGGCAGGGATTCACCCCTCCACTTT,CSARGRDSPLHF
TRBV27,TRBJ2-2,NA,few,TGTGCCAGCAGCTCGTCTCAGGGGGGCCTGAACACCGGGGAGCTGTTTTTT,CASSSSQGGLNTGELFF
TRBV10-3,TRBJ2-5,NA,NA,TGTGCCATCAGTGTATCGGACACCCAAGAGACCCAGTACTTC,CAISVSDTQETQYF
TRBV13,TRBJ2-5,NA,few,TGTGCCAGCAGCTGGGGGCCAGGGGTTAGCGGGCCCCAGGGAGAGACCCAGTACTTC,CASSWGPGVSGPQGETQYF
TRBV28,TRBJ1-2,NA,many,TGTGCCAGCACCGACAGTCAAGGCTACACCTTC,CASTDSQGYTF
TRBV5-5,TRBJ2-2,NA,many,TGTGCCAGCACCCTTCCGAACACCGGGGAGCTGTTTTTT,CASTLPNTGELFF
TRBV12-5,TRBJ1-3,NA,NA,TGTGCTAGTGGTTTGGTCCCTGGGGGGCTGGGAGGAAACACCATATATTTT,CASGLVPGGLGGNTIYF
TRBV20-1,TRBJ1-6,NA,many,TGCAGTGCTAGAGATGCGAATTCACCCCTCCACTTT,CSARDANSPLHF
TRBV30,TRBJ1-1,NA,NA,TGTGCCTGGAGTGTAAAAGGTGGAGGGGTAGCAGCTTTCTTT,CAWSVKGGGVAAFF